The 16 T cell receptor beta chains given below trace back to one sample, sequenced in a study of beta chain features in type 1 diabetes. TCRB transcripts that were expressed got sequenced, as all of the isolated RNA had been reverse transcribed. Assay: immunoSEQ multiplex PCR; the TCRdb copy retains only in-frame clones and omits some. This table has under 400,000 clones, 14% appearing once. The material sequenced was central memory CD4+ T cells from blood. The receptors derive from a young man in good health.

This chain connects TRBV10-1 to TRBJ2-3; unclear D gene. The CDR3 extends over 14 amino acids. V was cut by 8 bases and J by 1 base, with 13 bases left in between. The germline V gene encodes CDR1 WNHNN and CDR2 SYGVQD (reference sequence). CDR3: CASERISRTDTQYF. Here the CDR3 DNA reads TGCGCCAGCGAGAGAATTTCACGCACAGATACGCAGTATTTT.

This chain joins TRBV6-1 and TRBJ2-3; D is unclear. This CDR3 has 15 amino acids. The V end lost 5 bases, the J end lost 3 bases, and 15 bases lay between the germline ends. CDR1 and CDR2 from the germline V gene are MNHNS and SASEGT. CDR3 DNA: TGTGCCAGCAGTAAGGGAAACCACGGGACAGATACGCAGTATTTT. Protein sequence: CASSKGNHGTDTQYF.

There are many counts of this clone. The V and J genes are TRBV25-1 and TRBJ2-2; 8 nucleotides agree with TRBD1. Germline V gene lookup returns CDR1 MGHDK and CDR2 SYGVNS. With 8 bases clipped from V and 6 bases from J, the junction kept 14 bases outside the gene matches. The CDR3 length is 16 residues. The CDR3 coding sequence is TGTGCCAGCGCTTTGGACCAGGGGGCTGGAGCCGGGGAGCTGTTTTTT. It specifies CASALDQGAGAGELFF. The variable domain in full, with the rest retrieved from reference TRBV25-1 and TRBJ2-2, is EADIYQTPRYLVIGTGKKITLECSQTMGHDKMYWYQQDPGMELHLIHYSYGVNSTEKGDLSSESTVSRIRTEHFPLTLESARPSHTSQYLCASALDQGAGAGELFFGEGSRLTVL.

This clone was found a few times. The chain employs TRBV18 and TRBJ2-7; no reliable D call. The germline V and J ends were trimmed by 4 bases and 0 bases, with 10 bases remaining between them. The length of the CDR3 is 14 residues. Germline V gene lookup returns CDR1 KGHSH and CDR2 LQKENI. Here the CDR3 DNA reads TGTGCCAGCTCACTCGGTGCGAGCTCCTACGAGCAGTACTTC. The encoded protein is CASSLGASSYEQYF.

The rearrangement uses TRBV6-1 and TRBJ2-1; D may be TRBD2 (6 bases). Germline V gives CDR1 MNHNS, CDR2 SASEGT. The CDR3 spans 11 residues. V shed 5 bases and J shed 10 bases, with 9 bases lying between them. The CDR3 loop is CASSTGGEQFF. CDR3 sequence (DNA): TGTGCCAGCAGTACCGGGGGAGAGCAGTTCTTC.

This clone turned up a few times. Here the CDR3 reads CASSKVRGPYNEQFF. The CDR3 coding sequence is TGTGCCAGCAGCAAAGTACGGGGCCCCTACAATGAGCAGTTCTTC. This rearrangement joins TRBV21-1 to TRBJ2-1. TRBV21-1 has pseudogene status. This CDR3 has 15 residues.

The CDR3 coding sequence is TGTGCCAGCAGTTTATCCAGCAGGGTTTGGAATCAGCCCCAGCATTTT. It encodes CASSLSSRVWNQPQHF. The chain is built from TRBV27 and TRBJ1-5, with D maybe TRBD1 (5 bases). V was trimmed by 0 bases and J by 4 bases, leaving 13 bases between them. CDR3 length: 16 amino acids. CDR1 and CDR2 from the germline V gene are MNHEY and SMNVEV (reference sequence).

The J gene is TRBJ2-3, the V gene TRBV4-3, with 9 bases identical to TRBD2. Germline V gene sequence: CDR1 LGHNA, CDR2 YSLEER. The CDR3 is 15 residues long. Unmatched junction bases numbered 6, after V lost 6 bases and J lost 2 bases. CDR3 in amino acids: CASSASGEPTDTQYF. The DNA of the CDR3 is TGCGCCAGCAGTGCTAGCGGGGAACCCACAGATACGCAGTATTTT.

In its sample, this clone was seen many times. The chain uses TRBV14 and TRBJ1-5; D is ambiguous. Trimming shortened V by 0 bases and J by 0 bases, and 0 bases separated the two germline ends. Germline CDR1 reads SGHDN; CDR2 reads FVKESK. The CDR3 is made up of 13 amino acids. In DNA form, the CDR3 reads TGTGCCAGCAGCCAAGATAGCAATCAGCCCCAGCATTTT. Its protein product is CASSQDSNQPQHF.

In the case of this clone: The same CDR3 is also encoded by other DNA sequences in this sample. In DNA form, the CDR3 reads TGTGCCAGCAGCGGACCCGGGAGCTATGGCTACACCTTC. Protein: CASSGPGSYGYTF. V gene TRBV6-5 combines with J gene TRBJ1-2; D is uncertain. Germline loops: CDR1 MNHEY, CDR2 SVGAGI. CDR3 length equals 13 residues. Deletions cut 6 bases from V and 4 bases from J, with 12 bases between.

Turning to this clone: Other DNA sequences in this specimen translate into the identical CDR3. The chain has TRBV2 and TRBJ1-5, with D possibly being TRBD1 (5 bases). The CDR3 runs to 13 residues. CDR1 and CDR2 from the germline V gene are SNHLY and FYNNEI. Trimming cost V 1 base and J 5 bases, with 6 bases left between them. In DNA form, the CDR3 reads TGTGCCAGCAGTGAAGGAGGGGATCAGCCCCAGCATTTT. It codes for CASSEGGDQPQHF.

In this sample, this clone turned up a few times. V gene TRBV7-2 combines with J gene TRBJ2-1; 9 bases line up with TRBD2. Germline lookup yields CDR1 SGHTA and CDR2 FQGNSA. The CDR3 contains 16 residues. The junction had 1 base not matched to a gene; V was cut back by 1 base and J by 0 bases. The CDR3 DNA follows: TGTGCCAGCAGCTTAGGTAGCGGGAGCTCCTACAATGAGCAGTTCTTC. It specifies CASSLGSGSSYNEQFF.

This chain links TRBV7-6 with TRBJ2-5, with D perhaps given as TRBD1 or TRBD2 (5 bases each). V shed 5 bases and J shed 5 bases, with 18 bases lying between them. Germline V gene lookup returns CDR1 SGHVS and CDR2 FNYEAQ. This CDR3 comprises 15 residues. The CDR3 region is CASSLRDQIGETQYF. In DNA, the CDR3 is TGTGCCAGCAGCCTGAGGGACCAGATAGGGGAGACCCAGTACTTC.

The chain employs TRBV10-2 and TRBJ2-7, with 7 bases that match TRBD2. This CDR3 is 13 amino acids long. Per the germline V gene, CDR1 is WSHSY and CDR2 is SAAADI. The trim removed 4 bases at V and 3 bases at J, leaving 3 bases unmatched. In DNA form, the CDR3 reads TGCGCCAGCAGTGTTTCGGGAGGCTACGAGCAGTACGTC. It encodes CASSVSGGYEQYV.

This clone appeared a few times. The gene calls are TRBV19 and TRBJ2-3; 8 positions match TRBD2. Trimming removed 4 bases from V and 4 bases from J; junction bases left unmatched: 4. CDR1 LNHDA and CDR2 SQIVND come from the germline V gene (reference sequence). This CDR3 is built from 14 residues. CDR3 amino acids: CASSRNGGADTQYF. DNA for the CDR3: TGTGCCAGTAGTAGAAACGGGGGGGCAGATACGCAGTATTTT.

V gene TRBV4-3 combines with J gene TRBJ1-4; 7 bases match TRBD1. The ends lost 1 base at V and 5 bases at J; junction bases unmatched: 4. CDR3 size: 15 residues. Per germline, CDR1 LGHNA and CDR2 YSLEER. The CDR3 loop reads CASSQAGQSNEKLFF. In nucleotides, the CDR3 is TGCGCCAGCAGCCAAGCGGGACAGAGCAATGAAAAACTGTTTTTT.